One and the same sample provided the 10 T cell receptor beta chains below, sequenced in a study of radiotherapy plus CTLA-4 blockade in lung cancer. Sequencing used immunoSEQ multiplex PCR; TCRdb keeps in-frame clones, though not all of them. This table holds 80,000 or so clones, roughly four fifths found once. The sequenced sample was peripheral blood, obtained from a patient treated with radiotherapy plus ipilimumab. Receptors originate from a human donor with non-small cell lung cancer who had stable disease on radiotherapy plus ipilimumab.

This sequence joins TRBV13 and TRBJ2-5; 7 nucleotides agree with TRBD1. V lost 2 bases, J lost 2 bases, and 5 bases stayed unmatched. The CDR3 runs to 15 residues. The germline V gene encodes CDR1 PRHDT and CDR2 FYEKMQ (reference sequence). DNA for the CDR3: TGTGCCAGCAGCTTACGTAGGGGGCAACAAGAGACCCAGTACTTC. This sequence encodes CASSLRRGQQETQYF.

CDR3 sequence (DNA): TGTGCCACCAGCAGGGGGGTCCGGGAAGCTGGAAACACCATATATTTT. Protein sequence: CATSRGVREAGNTIYF. The chain couples TRBV15 to TRBJ1-3, with a tentative D call TRBD1 (5 bases). Trimming cost V 3 bases and J 2 bases, with 14 bases left between them. This CDR3 has 16 residues. Germline CDR1 LNHNV, CDR2 YYDKDF (reference sequence).

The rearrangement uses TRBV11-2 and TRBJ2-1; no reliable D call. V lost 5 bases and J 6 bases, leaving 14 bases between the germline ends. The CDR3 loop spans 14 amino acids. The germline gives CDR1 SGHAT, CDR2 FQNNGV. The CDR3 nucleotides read TGTGCCAGCAGCCTACAAATTTCGGTCAATGAGCAGTTCTTC. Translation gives CASSLQISVNEQFF. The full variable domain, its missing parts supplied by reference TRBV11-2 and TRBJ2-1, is EAGVAQSPRYKIIEKRQSVAFWCNPISGHATLYWYQQILGQGPKLLIQFQNNGVVDDSQLPKDRFSAERLKGVDSTLKIQPAKLEDSAVYLCASSLQISVNEQFFGPGTRLTVL.

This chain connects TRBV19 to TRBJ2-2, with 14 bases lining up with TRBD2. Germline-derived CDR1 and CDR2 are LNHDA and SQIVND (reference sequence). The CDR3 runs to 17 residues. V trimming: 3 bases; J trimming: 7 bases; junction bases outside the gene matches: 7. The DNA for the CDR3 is TGTGCCAGTAGTATGGAGACTAGCGGGAGGGCCAACGGGGAGCTGTTTTTT. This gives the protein CASSMETSGRANGELFF.

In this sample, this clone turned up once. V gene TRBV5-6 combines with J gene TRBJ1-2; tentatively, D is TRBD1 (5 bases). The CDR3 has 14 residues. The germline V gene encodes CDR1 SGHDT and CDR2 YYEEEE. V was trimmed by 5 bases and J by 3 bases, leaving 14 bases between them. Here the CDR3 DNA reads TGTGCCAGCAGTAGGGTAGGGGCGGACTATGGCTACACCTTC. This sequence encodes CASSRVGADYGYTF.

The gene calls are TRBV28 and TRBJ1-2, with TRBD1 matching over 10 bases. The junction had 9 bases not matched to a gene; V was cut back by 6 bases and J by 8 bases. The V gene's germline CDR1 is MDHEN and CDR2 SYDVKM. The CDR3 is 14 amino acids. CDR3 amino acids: CASSRQGALQGYTF. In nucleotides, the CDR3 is TGTGCCAGCAGCAGACAGGGGGCGCTTCAAGGCTACACCTTC.

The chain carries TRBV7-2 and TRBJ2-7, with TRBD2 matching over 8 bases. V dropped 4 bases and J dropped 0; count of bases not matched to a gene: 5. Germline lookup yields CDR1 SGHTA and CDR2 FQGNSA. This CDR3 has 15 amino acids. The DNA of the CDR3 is TGTGCCAGCAGCTACCAGGCGGGGGGCTCCTACGAGCAGTACTTC. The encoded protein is CASSYQAGGSYEQYF.

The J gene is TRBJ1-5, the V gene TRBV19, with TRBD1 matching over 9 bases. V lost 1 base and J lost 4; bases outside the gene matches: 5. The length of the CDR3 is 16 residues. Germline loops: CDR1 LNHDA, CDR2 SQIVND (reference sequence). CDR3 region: CASSIGGTGSNQPQHF. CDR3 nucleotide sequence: TGTGCCAGTAGTATAGGCGGGACAGGGTCGAATCAGCCCCAGCATTTT. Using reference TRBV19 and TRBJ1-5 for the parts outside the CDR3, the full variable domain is DGGITQSPKYLFRKEGQNVTLSCEQNLNHDAMYWYRQDPGQGLRLIYYSQIVNDFQKGDIAEGYSVSREKKESFPLTVTSAQKNPTAFYLCASSIGGTGSNQPQHFGDGTRLSIL.

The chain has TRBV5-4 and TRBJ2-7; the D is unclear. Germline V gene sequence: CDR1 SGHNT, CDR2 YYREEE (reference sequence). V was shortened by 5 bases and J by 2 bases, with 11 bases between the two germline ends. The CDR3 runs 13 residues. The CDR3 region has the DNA TGTGCCAGCAGTCAAGCCTCACCCTACGAGCAGTACTTC. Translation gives CASSQASPYEQYF.

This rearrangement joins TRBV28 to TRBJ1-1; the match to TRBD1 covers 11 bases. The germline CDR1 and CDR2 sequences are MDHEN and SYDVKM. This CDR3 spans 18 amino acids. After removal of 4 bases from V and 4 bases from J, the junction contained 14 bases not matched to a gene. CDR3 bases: TGTGCCAGCAGTTCATCGGGACAGGGGGGTCCCTTAAGCACTGAAGCTTTCTTT. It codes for CASSSSGQGGPLSTEAFF.